The present entry profiles one TCR beta chain with its context. The sample originates from a study of cytomegalovirus exposure and HLA in healthy donors. Vbeta (60) and Jbeta (13) primers were used in the PCR. TCRdb's copy holds only in-frame clones and misses some; the assay was immunoSEQ multiplex PCR. This table holds 150,000 to 200,000 clones, 75% to 90% found once. The sample taken for sequencing was PBMCs. This receptor was taken from a boy younger than 10 in good health and CMV-seronegative.

CDR3 amino acids: CASSKVRVNTDTQYF. CDR3 coding DNA: TGTGCCAGCAGTAAGGTCAGGGTAAACACAGATACGCAGTATTTT. The J gene is TRBJ2-3, the V gene TRBV6-5; D might be TRBD1 (5 bases). The ends were cut back, 5 bases at V and 2 bases at J, with 14 bases in the middle. Germline values: CDR1 MNHEY, CDR2 SVGAGI. This CDR3 has 15 residues.